This section outlines one T cell receptor (beta chain) sequence together with its context. Its target is not known. This sample stems from a study of T cell repertoires in cytomegalovirus infection. Study summary: The authors relied on CMV epitopes, both recently identified HLA-C-restricted and well-studied HLA-B-restricted. Evidence of both CMV infection and a matching HLA type came from public TCR beta signatures. Overall study results and limits: Cumulative public TCR beta family frequency identified carriers of CMV plus the relevant HLA. HLA-C-restricted CMV-specific TCR beta clonotypes prevailed in the ex vivo response.

TCRdb reprocessed the reads with MiXCR, giving one entry per CDR3 protein. The sample lists 640,000 or so distinct CDR3 sequences, about 33% occurring once. Sequenced material: cultured PBMCs, taken from culture after CMV antigen stimulation. This receptor was identified in a human donor in good health (CMV status not recorded). Some clones in this sample may be carry-over from other donors' samples.

CDR3 sequence: CASSLSPGQDYEQYF. CDR3 coding DNA: TGTGCCAGCAGCCTATCTCCGGGACAGGACTACGAGCAGTACTTC. J is TRBJ2-7 and V is TRBV4-2, with 8 bases matching TRBD1. Germline-derived CDR1 and CDR2 are LGHNA and YNFKEQ. V was pared by 4 bases and J by 3 bases, with 8 bases of the junction left unmatched. The CDR3 has 15 residues.